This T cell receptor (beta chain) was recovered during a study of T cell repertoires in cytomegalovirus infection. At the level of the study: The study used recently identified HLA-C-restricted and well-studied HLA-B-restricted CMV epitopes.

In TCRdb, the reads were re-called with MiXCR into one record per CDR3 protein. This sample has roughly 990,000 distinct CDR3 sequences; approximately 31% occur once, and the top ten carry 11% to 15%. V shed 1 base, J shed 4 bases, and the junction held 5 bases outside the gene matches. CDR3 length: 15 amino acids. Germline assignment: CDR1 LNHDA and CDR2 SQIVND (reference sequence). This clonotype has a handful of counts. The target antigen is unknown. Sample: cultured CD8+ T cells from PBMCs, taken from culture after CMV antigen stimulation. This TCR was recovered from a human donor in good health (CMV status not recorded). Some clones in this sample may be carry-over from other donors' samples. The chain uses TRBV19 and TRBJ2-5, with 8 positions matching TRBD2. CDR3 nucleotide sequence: TGTGCCAGTAGTATAGTGGCGGGGGGAGTAGAGACCCAGTACTTC. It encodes CASSIVAGGVETQYF. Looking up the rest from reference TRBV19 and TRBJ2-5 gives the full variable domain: DGGITQSPKYLFRKEGQNVTLSCEQNLNHDAMYWYRQDPGQGLRLIYYSQIVNDFQKGDIAEGYSVSREKKESFPLTVTSAQKNPTAFYLCASSIVAGGVETQYFGPGTRLLVL.